The clone carrying this TCR beta chain was seen a handful of times. Source study methods: Amplification of reference gene primers was used by the study to estimate nucleated cell counts. Method: immunoSEQ multiplex PCR; TCRdb's copy keeps in-frame clones and lacks some. V, J and clone size reflect that table, while D and trimming were determined from the DNA. The data hold approximately 73,000 clones, with around nine tenths observed a single time. These data originate in a study of blood T cell repertoires in COVID-19. At the level of the study: Collection of acute and convalescent COVID-19 samples took place in the United States, Italy and Spain.

The germline V gene has CDR1 SGHVS and CDR2 FNYEAQ. The CDR3 spans 15 residues. With 1 base removed from V and 2 bases from J, the gap between germline ends came to 12 bases. The V gene is TRBV7-6, the J gene TRBJ2-7; weak D call: TRBD1 (6 bases). The specimen sequenced was peripheral blood. The TCR originated in a woman aged 55-69 years with acute or convalescent COVID-19. CDR3 sequence reads: CASSLEGGNTYEQYF. The DNA of the CDR3 is TGTGCCAGCAGCTTAGAAGGGGGTAACACCTACGAGCAGTACTTC.